These T cell receptor beta chains were read from a single sample in a study of vaccination and CD4 T cells after COVID-19. A single record per CDR3 protein comes from TCRdb applying MiXCR to the PCR reads. The sample gives around 20,000 distinct CDR3 sequences, over 60% of which show up once; 7.6% is in the top ten. These TCRs' antigens remain unknown. The sample consisted of CD4+ T cells from blood, cultured in vitro. Receptors originate from a human donor who had recovered from COVID-19. CDR3s include the opening cysteine and the closing phenylalanine or tryptophan. A D gene is named only where the DNA matches it firmly. The listing skips clone size in some rows; elsewhere it reads once, few, many or a size class.

D gene	J gene	clone size	V gene	CDR3 DNA	CDR3 protein
NA	TRBJ1-5	NA	TRBV19	TGTGCCTCCAGCTCAGGGGACTACAGTTCTCCTGGCCAGCCCCAGCATTTT	CASSSGDYSSPGQPQHF
NA	TRBJ2-1	NA	TRBV25-1	TGTGCCAGCAGTGTCTCCTTTAATGGTGAGCAGTTCTTC	CASSVSFNGEQFF
NA	TRBJ1-4	NA	TRBV20-1	TGCAGTGCACGAGGTTCTAAATACGGGGAACAACTTAATGAAAAACTGTTTTTT	CSARGSKYGEQLNEKLFF
NA	TRBJ1-5	NA	TRBV18	TGTGCCAGCTCGAACACCGGGACCGCATCTAATCAGCCCCAGCATTTT	CASSNTGTASNQPQHF
TRBD2	TRBJ2-3	NA	TRBV6-4	TGTGCCAGCAGTGACGGGCGGGAGAGCCAGTATTTT	CASSDGRESQYF
NA	TRBJ1-3	NA	TRBV28	TGTGCCAGCAGTTTAGTGATTGGGACAAGCTCTGGAAACACCATATATTTT	CASSLVIGTSSGNTIYF
NA	TRBJ2-6	NA	TRBV18	TGTGCCAGCTCACCACGGGTACAGGGTCTCCTCTCTGGGGCCAACGTCCTGACTTTC	CASSPRVQGLLSGANVLTF
NA	TRBJ2-1	NA	TRBV2	TGTGCCAGGAGACAGCACAATGAGCAGTTCTTC	CARRQHNEQFF
NA	TRBJ1-1	NA	TRBV7-2	TGTGCCAGCAGCCTGAGAGGGAGGAACACTGAAGCTTTCTTT	CASSLRGRNTEAFF
TRBD1	TRBJ1-5	NA	TRBV28	TGTGCCAGCAGTCCCTGGGCCTGGGGACAGGGAAATCAGCCCCAGCATTTT	CASSPWAWGQGNQPQHF
NA	TRBJ2-2	NA	TRBV6-1	TGTGCCTTGCAGGGGAACACCGGGGAGCTGTTTTTT	CALQGNTGELFF
NA	TRBJ1-5	NA	TRBV30	TGTGCCTGGGGTTTGGGGCGGCTCAATCAGCCCCAGCATTTT	CAWGLGRLNQPQHF
TRBD2	TRBJ2-3	NA	TRBV6-7	TGTGCCAGCATTCTCGGACTAGCGGAAAGCACAGATACGCAGTATTTT	CASILGLAESTDTQYF
TRBD2	TRBJ2-7	NA	TRBV28	TGTGCCAGCTCGTCTCGCGGACGGGGGGCCTACGAGCAGTACTTC	CASSSRGRGAYEQYF
NA	TRBJ2-3	NA	TRBV20-1	TGCAGTGCTGGATATTCCGGGGTTCGCACAGATACGCAGTATTTT	CSAGYSGVRTDTQYF
TRBD2	TRBJ2-3	NA	TRBV6-1	TGTGCCAGCAGTACTGGACTAGCGGGAGCCACAGATACGCAGTATTTT	CASSTGLAGATDTQYF
TRBD1	TRBJ1-5	medium-sized	TRBV6-2/TRBV6-3	TGTGCCAGCAGGCTAGGGACAGGGTTCAATCAGCCCCAGCATTTT	CASRLGTGFNQPQHF
NA	TRBJ1-3	few	TRBV6-5	TGTGCCAGCAGTTACGGGCAGCCTCTCTCTGGAAACACCATATATTTT	CASSYGQPLSGNTIYF
NA	TRBJ1-2	NA	TRBV19	TGTGCCAGTAGCCCATTGGAGGGGCGAACTAACTATGGCTACACCTTC	CASSPLEGRTNYGYTF
NA	TRBJ2-2	once	TRBV7-8	TGTGCCAGCAGACGACAGACGACCGAGAACACCGGGGAGCTGTTTTTT	CASRRQTTENTGELFF
NA	TRBJ2-7	NA	TRBV29-1	TGCAGCGTTAATCAGGGTGCCGAGCAGTACTTC	CSVNQGAEQYF
NA	TRBJ1-2	NA	TRBV28	TGTGCCAGCAGTCCCCCCGGGTTGGATGGCTACACCTTC	CASSPPGLDGYTF
NA	TRBJ2-1	NA	TRBV28	TGTGCCAGCGGGGAGGGGGGGAGTTACAATGAGCAGTTCTTC	CASGEGGSYNEQFF
TRBD2	TRBJ2-3	NA	TRBV24-1	TGTGCCACCAGTAGTAGCGGGAGTCCGGAAGATACGCAGTATTTT	CATSSSGSPEDTQYF
NA	TRBJ1-2	NA	TRBV7-9	TGTGCCAGCAGCTTAGCCGACGCAGGTCCAAACTATGGCTACACCTTC	CASSLADAGPNYGYTF
NA	TRBJ1-2	few	TRBV7-2	TGTGCCAGCAGCCAAACCGGGACTCCTCTCCGGGGCTACACCTTC	CASSQTGTPLRGYTF
NA	TRBJ1-2	NA	TRBV6-2/TRBV6-3	TGTGCCAGCAGTGTAGACAAGTTCTATGGCTACACCTTC	CASSVDKFYGYTF
NA	TRBJ2-3	NA	TRBV7-8	TGTGCCAGCAGCACCAGAGCGGTGGCCAGAGGGGATACGCAGTATTTT	CASSTRAVARGDTQYF
NA	TRBJ2-6	NA	TRBV6-5	TGTGCCAGCAGTTACTCGAGGCGTACCGGGGCCAACGTCCTGACTTTC	CASSYSRRTGANVLTF
TRBD2	TRBJ2-5	few	TRBV6-1	TGTGCCAGCAGTGCTCATTCCGGGACTAGCGGGCAAGAGACCCAGTACTTC	CASSAHSGTSGQETQYF
NA	TRBJ1-5	NA	TRBV30	TGTGCCTGGAGAGGTCAAGTACCCAATCAGCCCCAGCATTTT	CAWRGQVPNQPQHF
TRBD1	TRBJ2-5	once	TRBV5-7	TGTGCCAGCAGCTTCTTTGGACAGGGTTCCCAAGAGACCCAGTACTTC	CASSFFGQGSQETQYF
NA	TRBJ1-1	few	TRBV7-2	TGTGCCAGCAGCACGACAGGTAACTCTGAAGCTTTCTTT	CASSTTGNSEAFF
NA	TRBJ1-1	NA	TRBV12-5	TGTGCTAGTGGTTTGCAGGGCGTGGAAGCTTTCTTT	CASGLQGVEAFF
TRBD2	TRBJ2-1	NA	TRBV9	TGTGCCAGCAGCGTAGAACTAGCGGAGGGAAATGAGCAGTTCTTC	CASSVELAEGNEQFF
TRBD2	TRBJ2-1	NA	TRBV20-1	TGCAGTGCCCCGGGGGGTATCGACAATGAGCAGTTCTTC	CSAPGGIDNEQFF
NA	TRBJ1-5	NA	TRBV27	TGTGCCAGCCCCCCAGGGTCTAGCAATCAGCCCCAGCATTTT	CASPPGSSNQPQHF
NA	TRBJ1-5	few	TRBV20-1	TGCAGTGCTAGAGACCCGGGAGGGGCCAATCAGCCCCAGCATTTT	CSARDPGGANQPQHF
NA	TRBJ1-5	few	TRBV20-1	TGCAGTGCTAGAGATGGGGGAGTAGGGAATCAGCCCCAGCATTTT	CSARDGGVGNQPQHF
NA	TRBJ1-5	NA	TRBV6-2/TRBV6-3	TGTGCCAGCAGTTACGACAGCATAAGCAATCAGCCCCAGCATTTT	CASSYDSISNQPQHF
NA	TRBJ1-4	medium-sized	TRBV24-1	TGTGCCACCAGTGGTCTCAACAGCGAAAAACTGTTTTTT	CATSGLNSEKLFF
NA	TRBJ1-5	NA	TRBV6-2/TRBV6-3	TGTGCCAGCAGTTACTACGGGGGGAATCAGCCCCAGCATTTT	CASSYYGGNQPQHF
NA	TRBJ2-5	NA	TRBV7-2	TGTGCCAGCAGCTTAAAAGGGGAAGGGACCCAGTACTTC	CASSLKGEGTQYF
NA	TRBJ1-3	few	TRBV20-1	TGCAGTGCTGCCGACAGAAGCTCTGGAAACACCATATATTTT	CSAADRSSGNTIYF
NA	TRBJ1-5	NA	TRBV10-3	TGTGCCAGCAGTTACAGGGTTAGCAATCAGCCCCAGCATTTT	CASSYRVSNQPQHF
NA	TRBJ2-1	NA	TRBV24-1	TGTGCCACCAGTGATTTTGGAGACCACAATGAGCAGTTCTTC	CATSDFGDHNEQFF